These 26 T cell receptor beta chains were sequenced from one sample in a study of CD8+ T cells in alopecia areata (dated by TCRdb to between 2018 and 2020). The library was made by the immunoSEQ multiplex PCR assay. To provide template for TCR sequencing, every sample had RNA extracted and reverse transcribed into cDNA. TCRdb took this table from immuneACCESS and kept in-frame rearrangements with V and J called. Such tables lack part of the clones; where checked against another copy, unresolved V genes explain under half of the gap, and the rest is unexplained. The sample table holds more than 95,000 clones, of which 55% to 70% were seen once. The ten biggest clones cover about 3% of the sample. What was sequenced was CD4+ T cells sorted from blood. The source is a human donor in good health.

V and J are TRBV30 and TRBJ2-7; TRBD1 matches at 9 bases. The CDR3 has 13 residues. Germline assignment: CDR1 GTSNPN and CDR2 SVGIG (reference sequence). The J segment lost 3 bases and the V segment lost 3 bases, leaving 3 bases of the junction unmatched. In nucleotides, the CDR3 is TGTGCCTGGAGGCCGGACAGGGGCTACGAGCAGTACTTC. Translation gives CAWRPDRGYEQYF.

The chain combines TRBV4-1 with TRBJ1-1; D is undetermined. Trimming shortened V by 6 bases and J by 7 bases, and 12 bases separated the two germline ends. The CDR3 runs to 12 residues. CDR1 and CDR2 from the germline V gene are MGHRA and YSYEKL. The CDR3 region is CASSEVYGEAFF. The CDR3 coding sequence is TGCGCCAGCAGTGAGGTTTATGGTGAAGCTTTCTTT.

The chain has TRBV4-1 and TRBJ2-6; D not certain. From germline, CDR1 is MGHRA and CDR2 YSYEKL. This CDR3 is 16 amino acids long. V dropped 11 bases and J dropped 0 bases, with 17 bases sitting between them. CDR3 region: CAGRWGNPSGANVLTF. CDR3 sequence (DNA): TGCGCCGGTCGATGGGGAAACCCCTCTGGGGCCAACGTCCTGACTTTC.

The V call is TRBV20-1, the J call TRBJ1-2, with no clear D. V was cut by 4 bases and J by 7 bases, with 4 bases left in between. CDR3 length: 9 amino acids. Germline V lookup: CDR1 DFQATT, CDR2 SNEGSKA (reference sequence). CDR3 in amino acids: CSATSGYTF. CDR3 sequence (DNA): TGCAGTGCTACTAGTGGCTACACCTTC.

This clone appeared a few times. The chain carries TRBV7-2 and TRBJ1-1; a possible D gene is TRBD1 (5 bases). V was cut by 3 bases and J by 8 bases, with 13 bases left in between. Germline CDR1 SGHTA, CDR2 FQGNSA. This CDR3 spans 13 amino acids. The chain's CDR3 is CASSFNLRTEAFF. CDR3 sequence (DNA): TGTGCCAGCAGCTTCAACCTTCGGACAGAAGCTTTCTTT.

This chain connects TRBV5-1 to TRBJ2-1, with TRBD1 matching 7 bases. Germline assignment: CDR1 SGHRS and CDR2 YFSETQ. V lost 3 bases and J lost 7; bases outside the gene matches: 7. The CDR3 is made up of 14 amino acids. Here the CDR3 reads CASSSLDRVNEQFF. DNA of the CDR3: TGCGCCAGCAGCTCTCTTGACAGGGTAAATGAGCAGTTCTTC. The full variable domain, with the rest looked up from reference TRBV5-1 and TRBJ2-1, is KAGVTQTPRYLIKTRGQQVTLSCSPISGHRSVSWYQQTPGQGLQFLFEYFSETQRNKGNFPGRFSGRQFSNSRSEMNVSTLELGDSALYLCASSSLDRVNEQFFGPGTRLTVL.

The gene calls are TRBV7-9 and TRBJ2-1; TRBD1 matches at 8 bases. The germline V gene encodes CDR1 SEHNR and CDR2 FQNEAQ (reference sequence). The J segment lost 7 bases and the V segment lost 5 bases, leaving 4 bases of the junction unmatched. The CDR3 totals 13 residues. CDR3 amino acids: CASSRQGWNEQFF. In nucleotides, the CDR3 is TGTGCCAGCAGCCGACAGGGGTGGAATGAGCAGTTCTTC.

V is TRBV19 and J is TRBJ1-5; D is perhaps TRBD1 (5 bases). CDR1 is LNHDA and CDR2 is SQIVND in the germline V gene (reference sequence). CDR3 size: 15 residues. V shed 6 bases and J shed 5 bases, with 17 bases lying between them. CDR3 in DNA: TGTGCCAGTAGCCAAATGGGGCAGGTGGATCAGCCCCAGCATTTT. It yields the protein CASSQMGQVDQPQHF.

This clone was counted only a few times. V and J are TRBV19 and TRBJ1-4, with 9 bases matching TRBD1. Trimming at V came to 3 bases and at J to 5 bases, leaving 7 bases not matched to a gene. The germline CDR1 and CDR2 sequences are LNHDA and SQIVND (reference sequence). The length of the CDR3 is 16 residues. The CDR3 DNA follows: TGTGCCAGTAGTATTCTCCGGGGACAGGGCAATGAAAAACTGTTTTTT. Translating gives CASSILRGQGNEKLFF.

This chain connects TRBV5-6 to TRBJ2-5; D is possibly TRBD1 (7 bases). Trimming removed 3 bases at V and 5 bases at J, with 17 bases between. The CDR3 is 15 amino acids. Germline V gene sequence: CDR1 SGHDT, CDR2 YYEEEE. The CDR3 loop reads CASSYRGLGTETQYF. The CDR3 region has the DNA TGTGCCAGCAGCTACAGGGGACTGGGGACGGAGACCCAGTACTTC.

The V gene is TRBV6-1, the J gene TRBJ1-2, with 9 bases lining up with TRBD1. The germline V gene has CDR1 MNHNS and CDR2 SASEGT. The V gene end was trimmed by 1 base and the J gene end by 13 bases; junction bases not matched to a gene: 4. The CDR3 runs 12 residues. In nucleotides, the CDR3 is TGTGCCAGCAGTGAAGGGGACAGGGTCCCCACCTTC. Translation gives CASSEGDRVPTF.

This clone was counted only a few times. The genes are TRBV15 and TRBJ2-1; 7 bases are shared with TRBD2. The germline CDR1 and CDR2 sequences are LNHNV and YYDKDF (reference sequence). The CDR3 consists of 14 residues. The J segment lost 8 bases and the V segment lost 2 bases, leaving 6 bases of the junction unmatched. For the CDR3, the DNA is TGTGCCACCAGCAGACCTTTAGCGGGCGATGAGCAGTTCTTC. The encoded protein is CATSRPLAGDEQFF.

The V gene is TRBV27, the J gene TRBJ1-5; 10 bases are a match to TRBD1. The germline V gene encodes CDR1 MNHEY and CDR2 SMNVEV (reference sequence). CDR3 length: 14 residues. Trimming at V came to 6 bases and at J to 7 bases, leaving 6 bases not matched to a gene. DNA of the CDR3: TGTGCCAGCAGGCCGGGACAGGGGTACCAGCCCCAGCATTTT. Protein sequence: CASRPGQGYQPQHF.

This CDR3 is CSGTGQNYEQYF. In nucleotides, the CDR3 is TGCAGCGGTACGGGACAGAATTACGAGCAGTACTTC. V and J are TRBV29-1 and TRBJ2-7, with 7 bases that match TRBD1. CDR3 length equals 12 residues. Germline V gives CDR1 SQVTM, CDR2 ANQGSEA. With V trimmed by 7 bases and J by 4 bases, 7 bases remained unmatched.

This chain joins TRBV19 and TRBJ2-5; no definite D call. The germline V gene encodes CDR1 LNHDA and CDR2 SQIVND (reference sequence). The length of the CDR3 is 10 residues. Trimming shortened V by 8 bases and J by 5 bases, and 6 bases separated the two germline ends. CDR3 region: CASSGETQYF. CDR3 DNA sequence: TGTGCCAGTTCTGGCGAGACCCAGTACTTC.

This CDR3 reads CASSEMTGGLETQYF. The CDR3, as DNA: TGTGCCAGCAGTGAGATGACAGGGGGTTTAGAGACCCAGTACTTC. The V call is TRBV2, the J call TRBJ2-5; 9 nucleotides agree with TRBD1. V lost 3 bases and J lost 4; bases outside the gene matches: 6. The germline V gene has CDR1 SNHLY and CDR2 FYNNEI. This CDR3 contains 15 residues.

The V gene is TRBV30, the J gene TRBJ1-1, with D perhaps matching TRBD1 (5 bases). V was shortened by 4 bases and J by 1 base, with 10 bases between the two germline ends. The CDR3 extends over 13 amino acids. Germline CDR1 reads GTSNPN; CDR2 reads SVGIG (reference sequence). CDR3 DNA: TGTGCCTGGAAACTCGGGGGGAACACTGAAGCTTTCTTT. Translation: CAWKLGGNTEAFF. Full variable domain (remainder filled in from reference TRBV30 and TRBJ1-1): SQTIHQWPATLVQPVGSPLSLECTVEGTSNPNLYWYRQAAGRGLQLLFYSVGIGQISSEVPQNLSASRPQDRQFILSSKKLLLSDSGFYLCAWKLGGNTEAFFGQGTRLTVV.

The chain joins TRBV7-9 to TRBJ1-1, with D uncertain. With 3 bases removed from V and 5 bases from J, the gap between germline ends came to 4 bases. Germline assignment: CDR1 SEHNR and CDR2 FQNEAQ (reference sequence). This CDR3 spans 11 amino acids. DNA for the CDR3: TGTGCCAGCAGCTTGACAACTGAAGCTTTCTTT. This codes for CASSLTTEAFF.

The CDR3 sequence: CAWSGQGTYTGELFF. The CDR3 DNA is TGTGCCTGGAGTGGACAGGGGACCTACACCGGGGAGCTGTTTTTT. The chain recombines TRBV30 with TRBJ2-2, with TRBD1 matching over 8 bases. CDR1 and CDR2 from the germline V gene are GTSNPN and SVGIG (reference sequence). The CDR3 contains 15 residues. With V trimmed by 1 base and J by 3 bases, 4 bases remained unmatched.

This clone was observed a few times. The J gene is TRBJ1-6, the V gene TRBV4-2; 7 bases match TRBD1. Losses at the gene ends were 4 bases for V and 5 bases for J; bases not matched to a gene: 5. Germline-derived CDR1 and CDR2 are LGHNA and YNFKEQ. This CDR3 has 15 amino acids. The CDR3 coding sequence is TGTGCCAGCAGCCGAGACGGGACAGATAATTCACCCCTCCACTTT. Its protein is CASSRDGTDNSPLHF.

This clone was picked up one time. The chain combines TRBV5-6 with TRBJ1-1, with D perhaps matching TRBD1 (5 bases). Germline loops: CDR1 SGHDT, CDR2 YYEEEE. This CDR3 contains 14 residues. The V end lost 9 bases, the J end lost 0 bases, and 15 bases lay between the germline ends. In nucleotides, the CDR3 is TGTGCCACTCTTCTGTGGGGGGTGAACACTGAAGCTTTCTTT. It encodes CATLLWGVNTEAFF.

The chain is built from TRBV5-6 and TRBJ1-2; the match to TRBD1 covers 9 bases. V trimming: 4 bases; J trimming: 8 bases; junction bases outside the gene matches: 12. Germline V gives CDR1 SGHDT, CDR2 YYEEEE. This CDR3 has 15 residues. The CDR3 DNA reads TGTGCCAGCAGCGACGAGCCACAGGGGGCTCGGGGCTACACCTTC. It codes for CASSDEPQGARGYTF.

V and J are TRBV25-1 and TRBJ2-5; tentatively, D is TRBD2 (5 bases). The V gene's germline CDR1 is MGHDK and CDR2 SYGVNS. The CDR3 is made up of 14 amino acids. The germline V and J ends were trimmed by 4 bases and 5 bases, with 14 bases remaining between them. The CDR3 DNA reads TGTGCCAGCAGTGCTGACGGACGAGGGGAGACCCAGTACTTC. Its translation is CASSADGRGETQYF.

The rearrangement uses TRBV6-1 and TRBJ1-2; no clear D gene. Looked up from germline, CDR1 is MNHNS and CDR2 is SASEGT. The CDR3 spans 16 residues. The germline V and J ends were trimmed by 0 bases and 7 bases, with 18 bases remaining between them. The CDR3 DNA reads as TGTGCCAGCAGTGAAGCAACCGGACGAAACCCCCCTGGCTACACCTTC. Translation gives CASSEATGRNPPGYTF.

The chain links TRBV30 to TRBJ2-3; the D gene could be TRBD1 or TRBD2 (5 bases each). The germline gives CDR1 GTSNPN, CDR2 SVGIG (reference sequence). The CDR3 loop spans 14 amino acids. V lost 2 bases and J 4 bases, leaving 13 bases between the germline ends. CDR3 region: CAWSSGSVADTQYF. CDR3 nucleotide sequence: TGTGCCTGGAGTTCAGGGAGTGTGGCAGATACGCAGTATTTT.

V is TRBV4-1 and J is TRBJ2-7, with TRBD1 matching 12 bases. Germline V gene data show CDR1 as MGHRA and CDR2 as YSYEKL. There are 14 residues in the CDR3. V shed 4 bases and J 7 bases; nucleotides not matched to a gene: 5. The CDR3 loop reads CASSRDRGQGEQYF. DNA for the CDR3: TGCGCCAGCAGCCGGGACAGGGGGCAAGGTGAGCAGTACTTC.